The 3 T cell receptor beta chains below were found in one sample sequenced in a study of shared clonotypes between healthy human individuals. Sequencing was performed with immunoSEQ multiplex PCR; in TCRdb, only in-frame clones are kept and a portion is missing. Among some 1.4 million clones listed, 96% were seen once. The sequenced sample consisted of naive CD4+ T cells sorted from blood. The subset here: CD45RA+ positively selected. These receptors originate from a man aged 25 to 45 in good health.

This clone was seen a single time. The chain has TRBV6-1 and TRBJ2-3, with 8 bases fitting TRBD1. Germline lookup yields CDR1 MNHNS and CDR2 SASEGT. Trimming removed 5 bases from V and 2 bases from J; junction bases left unmatched: 6. The CDR3 is made up of 15 amino acids. In DNA, the CDR3 is TGTGCCAGCAGTCCCGGGACAGGCCTCACAGATACGCAGTATTTT. It translates to CASSPGTGLTDTQYF.

As concerns this clone: The sample holds other DNA sequences that translate to the same CDR3. The CDR3 coding sequence is TGTGCCAGCTCACCGCGGACAGCAACCTACGAGCAGTACTTC. It yields the protein CASSPRTATYEQYF. The rearrangement links TRBV18 to TRBJ2-7; maybe TRBD1 (6 bases). Germline-derived CDR1 and CDR2 are KGHSH and LQKENI. The CDR3 extends over 14 amino acids. V lost 3 bases and J lost 2, with 11 bases in between.

The V call is TRBV4-1, the J call TRBJ2-7, with TRBD2 identical over 9 bases. Per germline, CDR1 MGHRA and CDR2 YSYEKL. Trimming took 1 base from V and 0 from J; bases not matched to a gene: 7. The CDR3 has 17 amino acids. The CDR3 here is CASSQGITSGFSYEQYF. CDR3 sequence (DNA): TGCGCCAGCAGCCAAGGCATCACTAGCGGGTTCTCCTACGAGCAGTACTTC.